Below, 18 T cell receptor beta chains from the same sample are listed, as sequenced in a study of blood T cell repertoires in COVID-19. Some clones are missing from TCRdb's copy, which holds only in-frame ones; the method was immunoSEQ multiplex PCR. The table records under 200,000 clones, roughly 84% of them present only once. What was sequenced was peripheral blood. Source of these receptors: a woman aged 50 to 60 with COVID-19, enrolled during active disease.

J is TRBJ2-1 and V is TRBV18; D uncertain. The CDR3 is made up of 15 amino acids. Germline V gene data show CDR1 as KGHSH and CDR2 as LQKENI. The ends were cut back, 0 bases at V and 9 bases at J, with 15 bases in the middle. Here the CDR3 DNA reads TGTGCCAGCTCACCACCCTACAGCCCTTTTTTTGAGCAGTTCTTC. Its protein is CASSPPYSPFFEQFF.

This chain uses TRBV12-3 or TRBV12-4 with TRBJ1-2; D unclear. V was clipped by 2 bases and J by 7 bases, with 11 bases between them. This CDR3 comprises 13 residues. The CDR3 protein is CASSLMGAGGYTF. The CDR3 region has the DNA TGTGCCAGCAGTTTAATGGGAGCAGGTGGCTACACCTTC.

The CDR3 loop reads CASKLESEGYTF. DNA for the CDR3: TGTGCCAGCAAGTTGGAGAGTGAGGGCTACACCTTC. The gene calls are TRBV6-5 and TRBJ1-2; D remains unclear. Germline loops: CDR1 MNHEY, CDR2 SVGAGI. V was cut by 7 bases and J by 8 bases, with 14 bases left in between. The CDR3 sequence is 12 residues long.

The chain recombines TRBV29-1 with TRBJ1-3, with no clear D. The V gene's germline CDR1 is SQVTM and CDR2 ANQGSEA. Trimming took off 3 bases at V and 0 bases at J, with 9 bases between the two ends. The CDR3 totals 14 residues. CDR3 sequence (DNA): TGCAGCGTTGACCGGGTAAACTCTGGAAACACCATATATTTT. This gives the protein CSVDRVNSGNTIYF. Looking up the rest from reference TRBV29-1 and TRBJ1-3 gives the full variable domain: SAVISQKPSRDICQRGTSLTIQCQVDSQVTMMFWYRQQPGQSLTLIATANQGSEATYESGFVIDKFPISRPNLTFSTLTVSNMSPEDSSIYLCSVDRVNSGNTIYFGEGSWLTVV.

The gene calls are TRBV5-6 and TRBJ1-6; D might be TRBD1 (5 bases). From germline, CDR1 is SGHDT and CDR2 YYEEEE. The CDR3 consists of 14 residues. V shed 0 bases and J shed 9 bases, with 10 bases lying between them. As DNA, the CDR3 is TGTGCCAGCAGCTTGGAGGGGTCCTTTTCACCCCTCCACTTT. Protein: CASSLEGSFSPLHF.

The chain has TRBV5-1 and TRBJ1-6; weak D call: TRBD1 (5 bases). The CDR3 has 15 amino acids. Germline V gene sequence: CDR1 SGHRS, CDR2 YFSETQ. Trimming pared 6 bases from V and 10 bases from J, leaving 20 bases between. The CDR3 coding sequence is TGCGCCAGCAAGAGCGGGCGGGGGGAAAGCTCACCCCTCCACTTT. This gives the protein CASKSGRGESSPLHF.

The genes are TRBV7-9 and TRBJ2-3; the match to TRBD2 covers 14 bases. This CDR3 comprises 16 residues. The J segment lost 10 bases and the V segment lost 0 bases, leaving 6 bases of the junction unmatched. Germline V CDR1 and CDR2: SEHNR, FQNEAQ (reference sequence). CDR3 nucleotide sequence: TGTGCCAGCAGCTTAGCGTCGACTAGCGGGGGGGAGGCGCAGTATTTT. Protein: CASSLASTSGGEAQYF. Looking up the rest from reference TRBV7-9 and TRBJ2-3 gives the full variable domain: DTGVSQNPRHKITKRGQNVTFRCDPISEHNRLYWYRQTLGQGPEFLTYFQNEAQLEKSRLLSDRFSAERPKGSFSTLEIQRTEQGDSAMYLCASSLASTSGGEAQYFGPGTRLTVL.

The CDR3, as DNA: TGCGCCAGCAGCTTGCGAGGGTCCCCCGACAATGAGCAGTTCTTC. Translation: CASSLRGSPDNEQFF. The chain has TRBV5-1 and TRBJ2-1; D possibly corresponds to TRBD2 (5 bases). This CDR3 has 15 amino acids. Trimming left V 1 base short and J 5 bases short, with 13 bases between. CDR1 is SGHRS and CDR2 is YFSETQ in the germline V gene.

The chain couples TRBV10-3 to TRBJ1-1; D not resolved. The length of the CDR3 is 11 residues. Trimming cost V 10 bases and J 1 base, with 7 bases left between them. Germline V gives CDR1 ENHRY, CDR2 SYGVKD. The CDR3 DNA follows: TGTGCCACCCGGGGGAACACTGAAGCTTTCTTT. Its translation: CATRGNTEAFF.

This clone was counted once. This chain uses TRBV19 with TRBJ2-2; D is perhaps TRBD1 (6 bases). The germline V and J ends were trimmed by 6 bases and 7 bases, with 18 bases remaining between them. The germline V gene encodes CDR1 LNHDA and CDR2 SQIVND (reference sequence). The CDR3 runs to 15 residues. The CDR3 sequence is CASRGGWGLGGELFF. The CDR3 DNA follows: TGTGCCAGTAGAGGGGGATGGGGGCTCGGCGGGGAGCTGTTTTTT. The variable domain in full, with the rest retrieved from reference TRBV19 and TRBJ2-2, is DGGITQSPKYLFRKEGQNVTLSCEQNLNHDAMYWYRQDPGQGLRLIYYSQIVNDFQKGDIAEGYSVSREKKESFPLTVTSAQKNPTAFYLCASRGGWGLGGELFFGEGSRLTVL.

The CDR3 nucleotides read TGTGCCAGCAGTTCCCACATTCTTAATGAAAAACTGTTTTTT. This translates into CASSSHILNEKLFF. V usage is TRBV27 and J usage is TRBJ1-4; D is ambiguous. V lost 4 bases, J lost 4 bases, and 10 bases lay in between. In germline, CDR1 is MNHEY, CDR2 SMNVEV (reference sequence). There are 14 residues in the CDR3.

In regard to this clone: Other DNA sequences in the same sample also yield this CDR3. V usage is TRBV11-2 and J usage is TRBJ1-1; D gene ambiguous. Germline-derived CDR1 and CDR2 are SGHAT and FQNNGV. V lost 0 bases and J 1 base, leaving 3 bases between the germline ends. The CDR3 totals 13 residues. The CDR3 DNA reads as TGTGCCAGCAGCTTAGACAGGAACACTGAAGCTTTCTTT. Translation: CASSLDRNTEAFF.

This chain uses TRBV4-1 with TRBJ2-1; possibly TRBD1 or TRBD2 for D (9 bases each). The germline V and J ends were trimmed by 6 bases and 2 bases, with 23 bases remaining between them. The germline V gene has CDR1 MGHRA and CDR2 YSYEKL. This CDR3 comprises 18 residues. For the CDR3, the DNA is TGCGCCAGCAGATGGACAGGGGCTAGCGGGGTGACCTACAATGAGCAGTTCTTC. Translation gives CASRWTGASGVTYNEQFF.

The V and J genes are TRBV11-3 and TRBJ2-1, with 7 bases identical to TRBD1. The junction had 4 bases not matched to a gene; V was cut back by 6 bases and J by 8 bases. The germline gives CDR1 SGHNT, CDR2 YENEEA. The CDR3 loop spans 12 amino acids. The CDR3 DNA reads as TGTGCCAGCAGACAGGGGACAGATGAGCAGTTCTTC. It specifies CASRQGTDEQFF.

The V gene is TRBV29-1, the J gene TRBJ1-2; maybe TRBD1 (6 bases). V was pared by 6 bases and J by 4 bases, with 9 bases between. The CDR3 is made up of 11 amino acids. The V gene's germline CDR1 is SQVTM and CDR2 ANQGSEA. CDR3 in DNA: TGCAGCGTGGACAGAATCTATGGCTACACCTTC. It encodes CSVDRIYGYTF.

This chain uses TRBV30 with TRBJ2-7, with D tentatively TRBD2 (6 bases). Germline V gives CDR1 GTSNPN, CDR2 SVGIG (reference sequence). The V end was cut by 0 bases, the J end by 3 bases, with 12 bases between. CDR3 size: 14 residues. The CDR3 sequence is CAWSVGFGGYEQYF. CDR3 DNA sequence: TGTGCCTGGAGTGTGGGCTTCGGGGGCTACGAGCAGTACTTC.

The gene calls are TRBV5-6 and TRBJ2-5; 9 positions match TRBD2. V lost 2 bases, J lost 4 bases, and 6 bases stayed unmatched. Germline assignment: CDR1 SGHDT and CDR2 YYEEEE. The CDR3 totals 15 residues. The CDR3 sequence: CASSFGGGAGETQYF. DNA for the CDR3: TGTGCCAGCAGCTTCGGCGGGGGGGCGGGAGAGACCCAGTACTTC.

The chain carries TRBV13 and TRBJ1-2; TRBD1 is a possible D gene (6 bases). Trimming took off 1 base at V and 0 bases at J, with 27 bases between the two ends. Germline values: CDR1 PRHDT, CDR2 FYEKMQ (reference sequence). There are 21 residues in the CDR3. Here the CDR3 reads CASSLEAWTAPLSFPNYGYTF. DNA for the CDR3: TGTGCCAGCAGCTTAGAGGCCTGGACAGCCCCCCTTTCGTTTCCTAACTATGGCTACACCTTC.